This record concerns one T cell receptor (beta chain) sequence. In its sample, this clonotype was seen many times. The specificity of this receptor is unknown. No base-level quality is on record; no much larger clone is a single base apart. The entry originates in a study of human T cells and chemical hapten exposure (TCRdb year 2021). With respect to the entire study: The libraries were sequenced as a pool, and the TCR yield per sample differed mostly because of small variations in library volumes within the pool. From each blood RNA sample, both TCR alpha and TCR beta chains were sequenced. In alopecia patients, the study followed how the peripheral blood TCR repertoire changed in vivo over primary and secondary sensitization to diphenylcyclopropenone (DPC), a hapten.

Broad study findings and their caveats: After repeated subsampling, changes were observed in the strength of the expansion versus patch-test correlation and in the threshold at which the correlation became significant. DPC sensitization did not change the number of TCRs with a frequency above 1 in 1000, and there was no evidence of changes in global repertoire structure.

Germline trimming: 10 bases from V, 5 bases from J; junction bases outside gene matches: 7. Taken from the germline V gene, the CDR1 and CDR2 loops are MDHEN and SYDVKM. Measured from the cysteine to the phenylalanine, the CDR3 is 14 residues long. Just the 42-base CDR3 DNA is kept, in frame starting at base 1. The library was obtained by 5' RACE. TCRdb names Illumina MiSeq as the instrument used. During library preparation, unique molecular identifiers were attached to individual cDNA molecules so that TCRs could be counted quantitatively and reproducibly. In the paper's pipeline: Samples had a median of roughly 91,000 TCRs, with a range from roughly 23,224 to 750,000. The Decombinator software suite was used to annotate V, J and CDR3 in the TCR reads. To make PS versus PT1 abundance plots, every sample was subsampled to the same number of TCRs (28,000). TCRs were defined as expanded if absent before sensitization and observed at least eight times at the 2-week time point. TCRdb passed the public sequencing reads through fastp at Q25 and MiXCR, retaining productive beta sequences. Each CDR3 protein appears once, grouped with its most common genes and DNA. The authors' filters were not applied to this entry. Here the sample has around 140,000 distinct CDR3 sequences; roughly 4% occur a single time. About 1.3% of the sample rests with the top ten.

Total RNA was extracted from unfractionated whole blood collected in Tempus Blood RNA tubes. As TCR sequencing controls, four or five healthy volunteers were used, with blood taken at day 0, 2 weeks and 6 weeks. Recombination joined TRBV28 with TRBJ2-5, with 13 junctional bases fitting TRBD2. This sequence originates from a female donor in good health. The bases are TGTGCCACCGCCACGACTAGCGGGGGGGAGACCCAGTACTTC. This codes for CATATTSGGETQYF. With the rest looked up from the reference TRBV28 and TRBJ2-5 genes rather than sequenced, the full variable domain is DVKVTQSSRYLVKRTGEKVFLECVQDMDHENMFWYRQDPGLGLRLIYFSYDVKMKEKGDIPEGYSVSREKKERFSLILESASTNQTSMYLCATATTSGGETQYFGPGTRLLVL.